The 24 T cell receptor beta chains reported below all come from one sample, sequenced in a study of blood T cell repertoires in COVID-19. Clones were sequenced by immunoSEQ multiplex PCR, and TCRdb holds only the in-frame ones, with some missing. Seen here are fewer than 300,000 clones, 85% to 90% observed once, and the top ten hold just under 6.5%. The specimen was peripheral blood. The receptor set was obtained from a woman aged 45-60 years with COVID-19, enrolled during active disease.

The chain joins TRBV7-2 to TRBJ2-3, with 7 positions matching TRBD1. The CDR3 runs 15 residues. Germline CDR1 SGHTA, CDR2 FQGNSA. The junction had 9 bases not matched to a gene; V was cut back by 4 bases and J by 5 bases. The CDR3 loop is CASSSQGLAEDTQYF. The CDR3 DNA sequence: TGTGCCAGCAGCTCACAGGGGTTGGCGGAAGATACGCAGTATTTT.

This clone was seen just once. This chain links TRBV30 with TRBJ2-1; 9 bases are a match to TRBD2. Per the germline V gene, CDR1 is GTSNPN and CDR2 is SVGIG (reference sequence). The CDR3 runs to 16 residues. V was clipped by 0 bases and J by 9 bases; unmatched bases: 12. The CDR3 nucleotides are TGTGCCTGGAGTGTCCCGTGGCGGGAGGGGAGAAGTGAGCAGTTCTTC. Translating it yields CAWSVPWREGRSEQFF.

The chain employs TRBV28 and TRBJ1-1; D call uncertain. This CDR3 is 12 amino acids long. Germline values: CDR1 MDHEN, CDR2 SYDVKM. V was clipped by 6 bases and J by 10 bases, with 15 bases between them. The CDR3 DNA is TGTGCCAGCAGACAGATTTACCTCGGAGCTTTCTTT. Its protein product is CASRQIYLGAFF.

A single count supports this clone. As DNA, the CDR3 is TGTGCCAGCAGACGAGGACAGGCGAACTATGGCTACACCTTC. The encoded protein is CASRRGQANYGYTF. The chain links TRBV2 to TRBJ1-2; 7 nucleotides match TRBD1. Germline V gene data show CDR1 as SNHLY and CDR2 as FYNNEI. CDR3 length: 14 amino acids. Trimming removed 6 bases from V and 2 bases from J; junction bases left unmatched: 6.

The chain couples TRBV5-1 to TRBJ2-7, with 8 positions matching TRBD2. Germline V CDR1 and CDR2: SGHRS, YFSETQ. The junction had 14 bases not matched to a gene; V was cut back by 3 bases and J by 6 bases. The CDR3 is made up of 16 amino acids. CDR3 nucleotide sequence: TGCGCCAGCAGCTCTACCGGGACTAGGTCGCTGGGCGAGCAGTACTTC. The encoded protein is CASSSTGTRSLGEQYF.

The J gene is TRBJ2-7, the V gene TRBV7-9; 7 bases map to TRBD1. The germline CDR1 and CDR2 sequences are SEHNR and FQNEAQ (reference sequence). There are 16 residues in the CDR3. J lost 3 bases, V lost 1 base, and 9 bases had no gene match. The DNA for the CDR3 is TGTGCCAGCAGCTTAGATTACAGGGGAACTCACTACGAGCAGTACTTC. Translation gives CASSLDYRGTHYEQYF.

This chain links TRBV5-1 with TRBJ2-5, with 7 bases identical to TRBD1. The J segment lost 4 bases and the V segment lost 1 base, leaving 7 bases of the junction unmatched. The germline V gene has CDR1 SGHRS and CDR2 YFSETQ. CDR3 length: 15 residues. The CDR3 region has the DNA TGCGCCAGCAGCTTGAGAGGGGCAGGGGGAGAGACCCAGTACTTC. It encodes CASSLRGAGGETQYF. Looking up the rest from reference TRBV5-1 and TRBJ2-5 gives the full variable domain: KAGVTQTPRYLIKTRGQQVTLSCSPISGHRSVSWYQQTPGQGLQFLFEYFSETQRNKGNFPGRFSGRQFSNSRSEMNVSTLELGDSALYLCASSLRGAGGETQYFGPGTRLLVL.

The V call is TRBV7-5, the J call TRBJ2-1; the table's D call TRBD2 went unverified against the DNA. TRBV7-5 is marked as a pseudogene. This CDR3 has 17 residues. CDR3 amino acids: CARSCDGTSGRSQGQFF. DNA of the CDR3: TGTGCCAGAAGCTGTGACGGGACTAGCGGGAGGTCCCAAGGGCAGTTCTTC.

The J gene is TRBJ1-2, the V gene TRBV10-1; TRBD1 might be the D (5 bases). Trimming pared 4 bases from V and 4 bases from J, leaving 19 bases between. CDR3 length: 16 residues. Germline CDR1 and CDR2: WNHNN and SYGVQD (reference sequence). CDR3 in amino acids: CASSGGTPGLFYGYTF. CDR3 DNA: TGCGCCAGCAGTGGAGGAACACCGGGACTTTTCTATGGCTACACCTTC.

This rearrangement joins TRBV7-9 to TRBJ2-5; TRBD2 matches at 11 bases. Germline V gives CDR1 SEHNR, CDR2 FQNEAQ (reference sequence). Losses at the gene ends were 5 bases for V and 5 bases for J; bases not matched to a gene: 10. The CDR3 loop spans 16 amino acids. The CDR3 DNA reads as TGTGCCAGCAGCACTTCACTAGCGGGGGCTCGGGAGACCCAGTACTTC. Protein: CASSTSLAGARETQYF.

This chain connects TRBV4-1 to TRBJ1-2, with D maybe TRBD1 (6 bases). Trimming took off 1 base at V and 4 bases at J, with 31 bases between the two ends. The CDR3 loop spans 21 amino acids. The germline V gene encodes CDR1 MGHRA and CDR2 YSYEKL. The CDR3 nucleotides read TGCGCCAGCAGCCAAGCTCGACTTTTCCAGGGGAGTGCCTTATTAACCTATGGCTACACCTTC. Encoded protein: CASSQARLFQGSALLTYGYTF.

The chain carries TRBV18 and TRBJ1-5; unclear D gene. Germline assignment: CDR1 KGHSH and CDR2 LQKENI. V was clipped by 1 base and J by 1 base, with 11 bases between them. The CDR3 length is 16 residues. The CDR3 nucleotides read TGTGCCAGCTCACCACATCCGGTACAGAGCAATCAGCCCCAGCATTTT. Its protein is CASSPHPVQSNQPQHF. The whole variable domain, remainder taken from reference TRBV18 and TRBJ1-5, is NAGVMQNPRHLVRRRGQEARLRCSPMKGHSHVYWYRQLPEEGLKFMVYLQKENIIDESGMPKERFSAEFPKEGPSILRIQQVVRGDSAAYFCASSPHPVQSNQPQHFGDGTRLSIL.

The chain employs TRBV29-1 and TRBJ2-7, with TRBD2 identical over 7 bases. This CDR3 is built from 13 residues. V gave up 4 bases and J gave up 0 bases; unmatched junction bases: 3. The germline V gene has CDR1 SQVTM and CDR2 ANQGSEA. The CDR3 loop is CSVAGGSSYEQYF. The DNA of the CDR3 is TGCAGCGTTGCGGGCGGGAGCTCCTACGAGCAGTACTTC.

The genes are TRBV9 and TRBJ2-1; maybe TRBD2 (6 bases). The CDR3 covers 13 residues. The germline V gene has CDR1 SGDLS and CDR2 YYNGEE. V lost 0 bases and J lost 9, with 10 bases in between. CDR3: CASSVESGLEQFF. The CDR3 nucleotides read TGTGCCAGCAGCGTAGAGAGCGGGCTTGAGCAGTTCTTC.

This clone came up a few times. CDR3 loop: CAWRQYKETQYF. The CDR3 DNA sequence: TGTGCCTGGAGGCAGTACAAAGAGACCCAGTACTTC. The chain recombines TRBV30 with TRBJ2-5; D is uncertain. The CDR3 length is 12 residues. Trimming removed 3 bases at V and 3 bases at J, with 8 bases between. Germline CDR1 is GTSNPN and CDR2 is SVGIG (reference sequence).

This sequence joins TRBV19 and TRBJ1-1; no firm D call. The V gene's germline CDR1 is LNHDA and CDR2 SQIVND (reference sequence). V was trimmed by 6 bases and J by 3 bases, leaving 17 bases between them. This CDR3 has 15 amino acids. CDR3 nucleotides: TGTGCCAGTAGGGAAGGTTTGAGGGCTTACACTGAAGCTTTCTTT. Translating gives CASREGLRAYTEAFF.

This chain uses TRBV30 with TRBJ1-2, with D possibly matching TRBD1 (6 bases). Trimming cost V 2 bases and J 0 bases, with 10 bases left between them. Germline V gives CDR1 GTSNPN, CDR2 SVGIG (reference sequence). The length of the CDR3 is 14 residues. The CDR3 bases are TGTGCCTGGAGTACGGACAGATCTAACTATGGCTACACCTTC. As protein: CAWSTDRSNYGYTF. The full variable domain, rest sourced from reference TRBV30 and TRBJ1-2, is SQTIHQWPATLVQPVGSPLSLECTVEGTSNPNLYWYRQAAGRGLQLLFYSVGIGQISSEVPQNLSASRPQDRQFILSSKKLLLSDSGFYLCAWSTDRSNYGYTFGSGTRLTVV.

V usage is TRBV28 and J usage is TRBJ2-5; TRBD2 aligns across 10 bases. Germline-derived CDR1 and CDR2 are MDHEN and SYDVKM. The CDR3 has 16 amino acids. The trim removed 1 base at V and 0 bases at J, leaving 2 bases unmatched. CDR3 protein: CASSLSSGGYQETQYF. Here the CDR3 DNA reads TGTGCCAGCAGTTTATCTAGCGGGGGATACCAAGAGACCCAGTACTTC.

This chain connects TRBV14 to TRBJ1-6, with TRBD1 matching over 9 bases. This CDR3 is 18 amino acids long. J gave up 1 base and V 2 bases, and 6 bases lay outside the gene matches. Per germline, CDR1 SGHDN and CDR2 FVKESK. The CDR3 nucleotides are TGTGCCAGCAGCCAAATAACAGGGGGCGCTTCCTATAATTCACCCCTCCACTTT. This sequence encodes CASSQITGGASYNSPLHF.

The V and J genes are TRBV12-3 or TRBV12-4 and TRBJ1-1; maybe TRBD1 (5 bases). The CDR3 is 13 amino acids. Trimming took off 6 bases at V and 1 base at J, with 9 bases between the two ends. The DNA for the CDR3 is TGTGCCAGCAGGTACACAGGGAACACTGAAGCTTTCTTT. Translated: CASRYTGNTEAFF.

V and J are TRBV2 and TRBJ1-3; D perhaps matches TRBD1 (5 bases). The V end lost 2 bases, the J end lost 7 bases, and 9 bases lay between the germline ends. The length of the CDR3 is 13 residues. Germline V CDR1 and CDR2: SNHLY, FYNNEI. The chain's CDR3 is CASSESQGNTIYF. The CDR3, as DNA: TGTGCCAGCAGTGAATCCCAGGGCAACACCATATATTTT.

The chain carries TRBV28 and TRBJ2-1, with 11 positions matching TRBD1. CDR1 and CDR2 (germline): MDHEN, SYDVKM. This CDR3 comprises 12 residues. Trimming at V came to 6 bases and at J to 14 bases, leaving 6 bases not matched to a gene. CDR3 coding DNA: TGTGCCAGCAGAGATCCGGGACAGGGGGAGTTCTTC. Its translation: CASRDPGQGEFF.

A remark on this clone: Other DNA sequences in this specimen translate into the identical CDR3. The gene calls are TRBV5-1 and TRBJ2-2, with D tentatively TRBD2 (6 bases). Looked up from germline, CDR1 is SGHRS and CDR2 is YFSETQ. The CDR3 runs 14 residues. Trimming removed 3 bases from V and 1 base from J, with 7 bases in between. CDR3 protein: CASSYGGNTGELFF. For the CDR3, the DNA is TGCGCCAGCAGCTACGGGGGGAACACCGGGGAGCTGTTTTTT. Drawing the rest from reference TRBV5-1 and TRBJ2-2, the complete variable domain is KAGVTQTPRYLIKTRGQQVTLSCSPISGHRSVSWYQQTPGQGLQFLFEYFSETQRNKGNFPGRFSGRQFSNSRSEMNVSTLELGDSALYLCASSYGGNTGELFFGEGSRLTVL.

The J gene is TRBJ1-4, the V gene TRBV5-4; D is perhaps TRBD1 (5 bases). CDR1 is SGHNT, CDR2 YYREEE, per germline (reference sequence). The CDR3 is 14 amino acids. V lost 4 bases, J lost 8 bases, and 15 bases lay in between. This CDR3 reads CASSRPGGREKLFF. As DNA, the CDR3 is TGTGCCAGCAGCCGACCGGGGGGGAGGGAAAAACTGTTTTTT.